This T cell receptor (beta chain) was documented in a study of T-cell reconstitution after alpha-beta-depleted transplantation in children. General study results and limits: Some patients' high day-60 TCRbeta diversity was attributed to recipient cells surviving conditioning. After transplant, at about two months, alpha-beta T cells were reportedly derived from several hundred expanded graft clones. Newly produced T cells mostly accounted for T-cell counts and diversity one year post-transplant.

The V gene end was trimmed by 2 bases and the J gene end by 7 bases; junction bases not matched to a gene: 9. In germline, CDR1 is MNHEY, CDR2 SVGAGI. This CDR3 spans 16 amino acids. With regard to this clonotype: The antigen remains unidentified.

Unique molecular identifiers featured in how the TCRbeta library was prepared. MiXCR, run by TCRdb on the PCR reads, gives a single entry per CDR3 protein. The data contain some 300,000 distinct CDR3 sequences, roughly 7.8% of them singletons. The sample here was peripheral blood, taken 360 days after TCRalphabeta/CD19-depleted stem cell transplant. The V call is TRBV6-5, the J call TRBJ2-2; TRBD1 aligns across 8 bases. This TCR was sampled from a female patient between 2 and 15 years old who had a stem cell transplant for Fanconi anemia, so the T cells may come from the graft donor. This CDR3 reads CASSYADRVNDGELFF. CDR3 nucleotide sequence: TGTGCCAGCAGTTACGCGGACAGGGTGAACGACGGGGAGCTGTTTTTT.